These T cell receptor beta chains were read from a single sample in a study of T cell responses to AZD1222 COVID-19 vaccine. TCRdb's copy holds only in-frame clones and misses some; the assay was immunoSEQ multiplex PCR. The sample has 150,000 to 200,000 clones, about 89% seen once. The specimen was peripheral blood, collected on day 0 of MenACWY control vaccination. All receptors come from an adult in good health. The CDR3 runs from the conserved cysteine through the conserved F or W. D genes are given only for firm matches. Clone size is given for some rows only: seen once, a few or many times, or a class if the clone is expanded.

>TRBJ2-5|TRBV3-1/TRBV3-2|-|-
CASSQANQETQYF
TGTGCCAGCAGCCAAGCGAATCAAGAGACCCAGTACTTC
>TRBJ1-6|TRBV4-1|-|TRBD1
CASSLGQGDYNSPLHF
TGCGCCAGCAGCCTGGGACAGGGGGACTATAATTCACCCCTCCACTTT
>TRBJ2-7|TRBV4-2|once|TRBD2
CASSSGTSGISSSYEQYF
TGTGCCAGCAGCTCCGGGACTAGCGGGATATCCAGCTCCTACGAGCAGTACTTC
>TRBJ2-3|TRBV9|-|-
CASSVALSDTQYF
TGTGCCAGCAGCGTAGCTCTGTCAGATACGCAGTATTTT
>TRBJ2-7|TRBV3-1/TRBV3-2|-|-
CASSHTSSAYEQYF
TGTGCCAGCAGCCACACTAGCTCCGCCTACGAGCAGTACTTC
>TRBJ2-7|TRBV6-5|-|TRBD1
CASSPTGTGTYGQYF
TGTGCCAGCAGTCCAACCGGGACAGGGACCTACGGGCAGTACTTC
>TRBJ2-1|TRBV27|once|TRBD2
CASTRGGRREQFF
TGTGCCAGCACCCGCGGGGGGAGGCGGGAGCAGTTCTTC
>TRBJ1-6|TRBV14|-|-
CASSQDWQSNSPLHF
TGTGCCAGCAGCCAAGACTGGCAGTCGAATTCACCCCTCCACTTT
>TRBJ1-4|TRBV30|-|-
CAWSEGGPEKLFF
TGTGCCTGGAGTGAAGGGGGGCCCGAAAAACTGTTTTTT
>TRBJ2-5|TRBV9|-|TRBD2
CASSAGTSGETQYF
TGTGCCAGCAGCGCCGGGACTAGCGGGGAGACCCAGTACTTC
>TRBJ1-3|TRBV13|few|TRBD1
CASSSRQGRSGNTIYF
TGTGCCAGCAGCTCAAGACAGGGGCGCTCTGGAAACACCATATATTTT
>TRBJ2-1|TRBV5-5|once|TRBD2
CASSSLLAGGHNEQFF
TGTGCCAGCAGTTCGCTGCTAGCGGGAGGGCATAACGAGCAGTTCTTC
>TRBJ2-7|TRBV28|-|-
CATSDSSYEQYF
TGTGCCACCTCCGACAGCTCCTACGAGCAGTACTTC
>TRBJ1-6|TRBV2|-|-
CASSEIAFYNSPLHF
TGTGCCAGCAGTGAAATTGCCTTCTATAATTCACCCCTCCACTTT
>TRBJ2-7|TRBV7-8|-|-
CASSPDNEQYF
TGTGCCAGCAGCCCCGACAACGAGCAGTACTTC
>TRBJ2-3|TRBV2|few|-
CASSVTRGTDTQYF
TGTGCCAGCAGTGTGACGAGGGGCACAGATACGCAGTATTTT
>TRBJ2-2|TRBV15|-|-
CATSRTSGELFF
TGTGCCACCAGCAGGACCAGCGGGGAGCTGTTTTTT
>TRBJ2-7|TRBV10-3|-|TRBD1
CAISGSSGDRATYEQYF
TGTGCCATCAGTGGTAGTTCCGGGGACAGGGCAACCTACGAGCAGTACTTC
>TRBJ2-7|TRBV27|-|-
CASSLSTGNSYEQYF
TGTGCCAGCAGTTTATCCACAGGGAACTCCTACGAGCAGTACTTC
>TRBJ2-7|TRBV6-1|few|-
CASRPRQVPIEQYF
TGTGCCAGCAGACCCCGACAGGTCCCCATCGAGCAGTACTTC
>TRBJ1-4|TRBV28|-|-
CASSVTGRANEKLFF
TGTGCCAGCAGTGTAACAGGGCGTGCTAATGAAAAACTGTTTTTT
>TRBJ2-3|TRBV24-1|-|TRBD2
CATSDPSGGATDTQYF
TGTGCCACCAGTGATCCGAGCGGGGGGGCTACAGATACGCAGTATTTT
>TRBJ2-1|TRBV6-5|-|TRBD2
CASSPGTSGNEQFF
TGTGCCAGCAGTCCCGGGACTAGCGGGAATGAGCAGTTCTTC
>TRBJ1-2|TRBV5-4|-|TRBD1
CASSRVGQSTLNYGYTF
TGTGCCAGCAGCAGGGTGGGACAGAGTACGCTAAACTATGGCTACACCTTC
>TRBJ1-5|TRBV5-6|few|TRBD1
CASSPGQAVNQPQHF
TGTGCCAGCAGCCCGGGACAGGCCGTCAATCAGCCCCAGCATTTT